The source of this T cell receptor beta chain is a study of T cell responses to AZD1222 COVID-19 vaccine. Study observations and caveats: Among spike-specific TCRs, nearly half reportedly target unmutated variant regions.

The CDR3 is made up of 15 amino acids. V gave up 3 bases and J gave up 3 bases, with 11 bases separating them. Germline CDR1 KGHSH, CDR2 LQKENI. As for this clone: The antigen is unknown.

Method: immunoSEQ multiplex PCR; TCRdb's copy keeps in-frame clones and lacks some. The sample shows 15,000 to 20,000 clones, over 85% of them seen only once. The sequences come from peripheral blood, collected 28 days after the second AZD1222 dose. This sequence originates from an adult who received the AZD1222 COVID-19 vaccine. The genes are TRBV18 and TRBJ2-2; tentative D call: TRBD2 (6 bases). DNA of the CDR3: TGTGCCAGCTCACCCCGGGGAGGAGACACCGGGGAGCTGTTTTTT. Translated, it gives CASSPRGGDTGELFF. The full variable domain, its missing parts supplied by reference TRBV18 and TRBJ2-2, is NAGVMQNPRHLVRRRGQEARLRCSPMKGHSHVYWYRQLPEEGLKFMVYLQKENIIDESGMPKERFSAEFPKEGPSILRIQQVVRGDSAAYFCASSPRGGDTGELFFGEGSRLTVL.